The 28 T cell receptor beta chains given below trace back to one sample, sequenced in a study of blood T cell repertoires in COVID-19. The table came from immunoSEQ multiplex PCR; TCRdb's copy has only in-frame clones and leaves some out. The sample lists roughly 210,000 clones; 88% were seen once. The sequenced material came from peripheral blood. The origin of the receptors is an older man with acute or convalescent COVID-19.

A single count supports this clone. This rearrangement joins TRBV18 to TRBJ2-7; no clear D. This CDR3 is 14 amino acids long. The V end was cut by 2 bases, the J end by 6 bases, with 14 bases between. Germline CDR1 is KGHSH and CDR2 is LQKENI. CDR3 nucleotides: TGTGCCAGCTCACCAGAGAGCCTAGGTATCGAGCAGTACTTC. Translation: CASSPESLGIEQYF. Looking up the rest from reference TRBV18 and TRBJ2-7 gives the full variable domain: NAGVMQNPRHLVRRRGQEARLRCSPMKGHSHVYWYRQLPEEGLKFMVYLQKENIIDESGMPKERFSAEFPKEGPSILRIQQVVRGDSAAYFCASSPESLGIEQYFGPGTRLTVT.

This clone showed up just a few times. This chain connects TRBV30 to TRBJ1-5; the D is unclear. The CDR3 length is 14 residues. Germline assignment: CDR1 GTSNPN and CDR2 SVGIG (reference sequence). V shed 3 bases and J shed 0 bases, with 9 bases lying between them. The CDR3 sequence: CAWRERGSNQPQHF. As DNA, the CDR3 is TGTGCCTGGAGAGAACGGGGTAGCAATCAGCCCCAGCATTTT.

The chain carries TRBV3-1 (or the pseudogene TRBV3-2) and TRBJ2-1; 7 bases align to TRBD2. CDR3 length equals 15 residues. Germline V gene data show CDR1 as LGHDT and CDR2 as YNNKEL (reference sequence). Trimming took 2 bases from V and 9 from J; bases not matched to a gene: 10. CDR3 loop: CASSQTGGSASEQFF. For the CDR3, the DNA is TGTGCCAGCAGCCAAACGGGCGGGAGTGCGTCTGAGCAGTTCTTC.

This sequence joins TRBV9 and TRBJ2-3, with 7 bases that match TRBD1. This CDR3 is 16 amino acids long. V was clipped by 2 bases and J by 0 bases; unmatched bases: 6. CDR1 is SGDLS and CDR2 is YYNGEE in the germline V gene. This chain's CDR3 is CASSVQPTGSTDTQYF. The CDR3 coding sequence is TGTGCCAGCAGCGTTCAGCCGACAGGGAGCACAGATACGCAGTATTTT.

The chain couples TRBV7-9 to TRBJ1-2, with D hard to call. Germline CDR1 is SEHNR and CDR2 is FQNEAQ (reference sequence). The CDR3 runs 11 residues. V was pared by 1 base and J by 10 bases, with 7 bases between. DNA of the CDR3: TGTGCCAGCAGCTTAGATAGAGTCTACACCTTC. This codes for CASSLDRVYTF.

V and J are TRBV2 and TRBJ1-5; the D is unclear. The germline gives CDR1 SNHLY, CDR2 FYNNEI. V lost 8 bases and J 0 bases, leaving 17 bases between the germline ends. The CDR3 is 16 amino acids. The CDR3 DNA follows: TGTGCCAGCGCCTTAAACATACACTATAGCAATCAGCCCCAGCATTTT. The encoded protein is CASALNIHYSNQPQHF.

The rearrangement links TRBV7-2 to TRBJ1-1; 9 nucleotides line up with TRBD1. This CDR3 region has 13 residues. Germline lookup yields CDR1 SGHTA and CDR2 FQGNSA. Trimming took 4 bases from V and 6 from J; bases not matched to a gene: 3. The CDR3 loop is CASSSRQGAEAFF. The CDR3 DNA sequence: TGTGCCAGCAGCTCCCGACAGGGGGCTGAAGCTTTCTTT.

V gene TRBV11-2 combines with J gene TRBJ2-1; 11 bases map to TRBD2. Germline V lookup: CDR1 SGHAT, CDR2 FQNNGV. The trim removed 5 bases at V and 7 bases at J, leaving 7 bases unmatched. The CDR3 is 15 residues long. CDR3 sequence (DNA): TGTGCCAGCAGCATCGGGACTAGCGGACTAAATGAGCAGTTCTTC. Translating it yields CASSIGTSGLNEQFF.

This clone was seen repeatedly, ten times or more. This chain joins TRBV7-9 and TRBJ2-7; D ambiguous. Germline V gives CDR1 SEHNR, CDR2 FQNEAQ (reference sequence). The V end lost 5 bases, the J end lost 0 bases, and 11 bases lay between the germline ends. The CDR3 totals 14 residues. The CDR3 here is CASSGSGGSYEQYF. The CDR3 DNA reads as TGTGCCAGCAGCGGGTCGGGTGGCTCCTACGAGCAGTACTTC.

The chain carries TRBV30 and TRBJ1-1; tentatively, D is TRBD1 (5 bases). This CDR3 has 13 residues. Germline CDR1 and CDR2: GTSNPN and SVGIG (reference sequence). V lost 2 bases, J lost 0 bases, and 7 bases lay in between. In nucleotides, the CDR3 is TGTGCCTGGAGTCGACAGATGAACACTGAAGCTTTCTTT. Residues: CAWSRQMNTEAFF. The whole variable domain, remainder taken from reference TRBV30 and TRBJ1-1, is SQTIHQWPATLVQPVGSPLSLECTVEGTSNPNLYWYRQAAGRGLQLLFYSVGIGQISSEVPQNLSASRPQDRQFILSSKKLLLSDSGFYLCAWSRQMNTEAFFGQGTRLTVV.

V and J are TRBV10-3 and TRBJ2-3; 8 positions match TRBD1. The germline V gene has CDR1 ENHRY and CDR2 SYGVKD. J gave up 15 bases and V 0 bases, and 5 bases lay outside the gene matches. CDR3 size: 12 residues. For the CDR3, the DNA is TGTGCCATCAGTGAGTCGGAAGACAGGGGTTATTTT. Amino acid sequence: CAISESEDRGYF.

The V and J genes are TRBV4-3 and TRBJ1-1, with D possibly TRBD1 on 5 matching bases. The V gene's germline CDR1 is LGHNA and CDR2 YSLEER. This CDR3 has 14 residues. With 3 bases removed from V and 2 bases from J, the gap between germline ends came to 10 bases. CDR3 region: CASSHRQTNTEAFF. Here the CDR3 DNA reads TGCGCCAGCAGCCATCGACAGACCAACACTGAAGCTTTCTTT.

The genes are TRBV27 and TRBJ2-7; 10 bases are a match to TRBD1. Unmatched junction bases numbered 6, after V lost 4 bases and J lost 3 bases. Per the germline V gene, CDR1 is MNHEY and CDR2 is SMNVEV (reference sequence). This CDR3 is built from 15 residues. The CDR3: CASSSAGTGVYEQYF. The CDR3 nucleotides read TGTGCCAGCAGTTCGGCCGGGACAGGGGTCTACGAGCAGTACTTC.

The rearrangement joins TRBV4-1 to TRBJ1-2, with no clear D. The CDR3 contains 16 residues. Germline CDR1 is MGHRA and CDR2 is YSYEKL. The V end was cut by 0 bases, the J end by 0 bases, with 11 bases between. The CDR3 nucleotides read TGCGCCAGCAGCCAAGATTCGTCCAGTGCTAACTATGGCTACACCTTC. It yields the protein CASSQDSSSANYGYTF.

This chain uses TRBV19 with TRBJ2-1; weak D call: TRBD1 (6 bases). This CDR3 has 15 residues. V was pared by 5 bases and J by 0 bases, with 11 bases between. Germline lookup yields CDR1 LNHDA and CDR2 SQIVND (reference sequence). The CDR3, as DNA: TGTGCCAGTAGTGTCACAGGGTTCTCCTACAATGAGCAGTTCTTC. This codes for CASSVTGFSYNEQFF.

The chain links TRBV9 to TRBJ2-1, with no clear D. This CDR3 contains 14 residues. Trimming left V 0 bases short and J 7 bases short, with 11 bases between. From germline, CDR1 is SGDLS and CDR2 YYNGEE. The CDR3 reads CASSVAPTMNEQFF. The CDR3 coding sequence is TGTGCCAGCAGCGTAGCCCCTACGATGAATGAGCAGTTCTTC.

The V gene is TRBV6-2 or TRBV6-3, the J gene TRBJ2-7, with 13 bases matching TRBD2. The CDR3 covers 17 residues. The trim removed 5 bases at V and 0 bases at J, leaving 7 bases unmatched. Germline V gene data show CDR1 as MNHEY and CDR2 as SVGEGT. CDR3 coding DNA: TGTGCCAGCAGTAGGGGACTAGCGGGGTCCCCCTCCTACGAGCAGTACTTC. This translates into CASSRGLAGSPSYEQYF.

J is TRBJ2-1 and V is TRBV28; no firm D call. The V gene lost 5 bases and the J gene lost 4 bases, with 3 bases spanning the gap. The germline V gene has CDR1 MDHEN and CDR2 SYDVKM. This CDR3 region has 11 residues. The CDR3 DNA sequence: TGTGCCAGCAGTCCATACAATGAGCAGTTCTTC. This encodes CASSPYNEQFF. The full variable domain, rest sourced from reference TRBV28 and TRBJ2-1, is DVKVTQSSRYLVKRTGEKVFLECVQDMDHENMFWYRQDPGLGLRLIYFSYDVKMKEKGDIPEGYSVSREKKERFSLILESASTNQTSMYLCASSPYNEQFFGPGTRLTVL.

J is TRBJ2-3 and V is TRBV5-1; 11 positions agree with TRBD2. CDR1 SGHRS and CDR2 YFSETQ come from the germline V gene. The CDR3 extends over 15 amino acids. The V segment lost 4 bases and the J segment 6 bases; nucleotides outside the gene matches: 7. This CDR3 reads CASSAGLAGVDTQYF. As DNA, the CDR3 is TGCGCCAGCAGCGCCGGACTAGCGGGTGTGGATACGCAGTATTTT.

This clone was recorded only once. The rearrangement joins TRBV12-5 to TRBJ1-1; 8 nucleotides align to TRBD1. With V trimmed by 9 bases and J by 1 base, 4 bases remained unmatched. Germline V CDR1 and CDR2: LGHNT, FRNRAP. CDR3 length: 13 amino acids. The CDR3 bases are TGTGCTAGCCGACAGGGGCCGAACACTGAAGCTTTCTTT. Encoded protein: CASRQGPNTEAFF.

The chain couples TRBV9 to TRBJ2-7, with D uncertain. The V gene's germline CDR1 is SGDLS and CDR2 YYNGEE. The CDR3 length is 14 residues. V lost 0 bases and J lost 0, with 7 bases in between. This CDR3 reads CASSVDGFSYEQYF. The CDR3 DNA sequence: TGTGCCAGCAGCGTAGATGGCTTCTCCTACGAGCAGTACTTC.

The chain has TRBV27 and TRBJ1-1, with D perhaps matching TRBD1 (5 bases). The CDR3 runs to 15 residues. V was pared by 0 bases and J by 0 bases, with 8 bases between. Germline V gives CDR1 MNHEY, CDR2 SMNVEV (reference sequence). CDR3 sequence reads: CASSLSGQMNTEAFF. CDR3 in DNA: TGTGCCAGCAGTTTATCGGGGCAGATGAACACTGAAGCTTTCTTT.

The chain is built from TRBV6-1 and TRBJ1-5; maybe TRBD1 (6 bases). V shed 3 bases and J shed 2 bases, with 8 bases lying between them. Germline CDR1 is MNHNS and CDR2 is SASEGT. The CDR3 totals 14 residues. The CDR3 DNA reads TGTGCCAGCAGTGAGAACAGGGGCAATCAGCCCCAGCATTTT. Residues: CASSENRGNQPQHF.

This clone was observed once. The CDR3 coding sequence is TGTGCCAGCAGCAAAGTTCGTGGGAGTAGCACAGATACGCAGTATTTT. It specifies CASSKVRGSSTDTQYF. The J gene is TRBJ2-3, the V gene TRBV21-1; the table names TRBD2, a call not compared with the DNA. TRBV21-1 is recorded as a pseudogene. This CDR3 contains 16 residues.

The chain links TRBV10-3 to TRBJ2-5, with D maybe TRBD2 (6 bases). The CDR3 sequence is 13 residues long. Trimming pared 11 bases from V and 5 bases from J, leaving 18 bases between. CDR1 is ENHRY and CDR2 is SYGVKD in the germline V gene. The CDR3 loop is CASHSSGEETQYF. CDR3 coding DNA: TGTGCCTCCCACTCATCGGGGGAGGAGACCCAGTACTTC.

The rearrangement links TRBV7-3 to TRBJ2-3, with 9 nucleotides matching TRBD2. The CDR3 length is 15 residues. Germline V gives CDR1 SGHTA, CDR2 FQGTGA. The ends lost 7 bases at V and 0 bases at J; junction bases unmatched: 5. As DNA, the CDR3 is TGTGCCAGCACCCTCGGGACTAGCAGCACAGATACGCAGTATTTT. Its protein is CASTLGTSSTDTQYF.

This clone was recorded only once. This rearrangement joins TRBV9 to TRBJ2-1; 14 bases agree with TRBD2. This CDR3 has 21 amino acids. Trimming removed 0 bases from V and 1 base from J; junction bases left unmatched: 12. Germline CDR1 SGDLS, CDR2 YYNGEE. CDR3 in DNA: TGTGCCAGCAGCGTAGCTTTCGGAGGACTAGCGGGAGGTTTATCCTACAATGAGCAGTTCTTC. Amino acid sequence: CASSVAFGGLAGGLSYNEQFF.

V gene TRBV5-8 combines with J gene TRBJ2-4; D not certain. Germline loops: CDR1 SGHTS, CDR2 YDEGEE. V lost 2 bases and J 4 bases, leaving 10 bases between the germline ends. CDR3 length: 14 residues. CDR3 protein: CASSLRSLKNIQYF. CDR3 nucleotides: TGTGCCAGCAGCTTACGGTCCCTTAAAAACATTCAGTACTTC.